This T cell receptor (beta chain) was found in a study of blood T cells in healthy people across ages. The CDR3 consists of 17 residues. V lost 1 base, J lost 2 bases, and 8 bases stayed unmatched. CDR1 DFQATT and CDR2 SNEGSKA come from the germline V gene (reference sequence). Then a second PCR, running about 6 to 12 cycles, was carried out with a sample-barcoded 5' primer and a J-beta primer mix. TCRdb redid the calling of the 5' RACE reads with MiXCR, one entry per CDR3 protein. The sample lists about 1.6 million distinct CDR3 sequences; approximately 32% were seen once. This clonotype was seen a handful of times. Those donating, healthy Caucasian individuals from Russia, were aged 6 to 90. RNA extraction gave at least 5.5 micrograms of total RNA per sample.

The sample taken for sequencing was blood. This TCR was sampled from a woman in her twenties or thirties in good health. V usage is TRBV20-1 and J usage is TRBJ2-3; 11 bases align to TRBD2. CDR3 loop: CSARAILAGGVTDTQYF. Here the CDR3 DNA reads TGCAGTGCTAGAGCTATATTAGCGGGAGGGGTCACAGATACGCAGTATTTT.